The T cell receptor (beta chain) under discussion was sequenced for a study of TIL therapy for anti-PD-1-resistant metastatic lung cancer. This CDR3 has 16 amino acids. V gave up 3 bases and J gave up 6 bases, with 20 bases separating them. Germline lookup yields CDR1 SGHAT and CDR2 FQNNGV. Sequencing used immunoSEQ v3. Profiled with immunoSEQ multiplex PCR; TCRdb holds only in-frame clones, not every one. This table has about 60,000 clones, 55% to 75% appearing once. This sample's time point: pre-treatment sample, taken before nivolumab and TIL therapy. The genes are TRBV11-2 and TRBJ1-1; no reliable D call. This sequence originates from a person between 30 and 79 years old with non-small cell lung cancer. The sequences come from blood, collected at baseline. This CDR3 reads CASSFTDSDRDSEAFF. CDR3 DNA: TGTGCCAGCAGCTTCACTGATAGTGATAGGGATTCTGAAGCTTTCTTT.